The source of this T cell receptor (beta chain) is a study of CD8 T cells in Susac syndrome. TCR beta sequences were obtained from blood CD8+ and CD4+ T cells. The authors negatively isolated CD8+ and CD4+ T cells and FACS-enriched TEMRA cells. The CDR3 is 13 residues long. Trimming left V 9 bases short and J 2 bases short, with 14 bases between. Looked up from germline, CDR1 is ENHRY and CDR2 is SYGVKD. Reverse transcription of about 0.5 to 1 ug RNA used random hexamers. Amplification of TCR beta CDR3 was carried out by immunoSEQ multiplex PCR, which covered 54 Vbeta and 13 Jbeta segments. TCRdb processed the immunoSEQ multiplex PCR reads anew with MiXCR; each CDR3 protein has one entry. The sample carries 120,000 or so distinct CDR3 sequences, approximately 93% recorded once.

The chain is built from TRBV10-3 and TRBJ2-7, with D uncertain. This receptor was taken from a human donor with multiple sclerosis. Sequencing was performed on CD4+ T cells from PBMCs. CDR3 in amino acids: CAIREATTYEQYF. The DNA for the CDR3 is TGTGCCATTAGGGAAGCGACCACCTACGAGCAGTACTTC.